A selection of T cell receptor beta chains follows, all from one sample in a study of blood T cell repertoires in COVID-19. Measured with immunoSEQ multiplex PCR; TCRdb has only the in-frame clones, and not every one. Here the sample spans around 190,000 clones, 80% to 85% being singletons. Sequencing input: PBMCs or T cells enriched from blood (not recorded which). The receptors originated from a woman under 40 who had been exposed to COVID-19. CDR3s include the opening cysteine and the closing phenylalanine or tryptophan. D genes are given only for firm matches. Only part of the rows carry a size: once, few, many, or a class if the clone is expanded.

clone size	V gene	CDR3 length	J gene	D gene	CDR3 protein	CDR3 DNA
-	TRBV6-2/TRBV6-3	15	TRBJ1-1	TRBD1	CASSTQGQGDTEAFF	TGTGCCAGCAGTACCCAAGGACAGGGGGACACTGAAGCTTTCTTT
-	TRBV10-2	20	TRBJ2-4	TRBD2	CASSEEVGGGTKLAKNIQYF	TGCGCCAGCAGTGAGGAGGTGGGCGGGGGGACGAAACTAGCCAAAAACATTCAGTACTTC
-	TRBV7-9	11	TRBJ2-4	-	CASSQEVIQYF	TGTGCCAGCAGCCAAGAGGTCATTCAGTACTTC
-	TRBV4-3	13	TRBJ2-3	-	CASSPTSGDTQYF	TGCGCCAGCAGCCCAACCAGCGGAGATACGCAGTATTTT
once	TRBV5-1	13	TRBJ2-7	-	CASSLRTDYEQYF	TGCGCCAGCAGCCTCCGGACAGACTACGAGCAGTACTTC
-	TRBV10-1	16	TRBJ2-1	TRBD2	CASSELAGGSGDEQFF	TGCGCCAGCAGTGAGCTAGCGGGGGGGTCAGGAGATGAGCAGTTCTTC
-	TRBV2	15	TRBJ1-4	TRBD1	CASSSNRGRVEKLFF	TGTGCCAGCAGTTCCAACAGGGGGCGCGTTGAAAAACTGTTTTTT
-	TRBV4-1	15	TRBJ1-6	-	CASSPLPAVDSPLHF	TGCGCCAGCAGCCCCTTACCCGCAGTTGATTCACCCCTCCACTTT
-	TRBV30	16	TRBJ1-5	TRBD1	CAWSDTGGGGNQPQHF	TGTGCCTGGAGCGATACAGGGGGAGGGGGCAATCAGCCCCAGCATTTT
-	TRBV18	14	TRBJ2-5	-	CASSPLAVQETQYF	TGTGCCAGCTCACCGTTAGCGGTCCAAGAGACCCAGTACTTC
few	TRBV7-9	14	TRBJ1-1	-	CASSFRGSRTEAFF	TGTGCCAGCAGCTTCAGGGGTTCGCGCACTGAAGCTTTCTTT
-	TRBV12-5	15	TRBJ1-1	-	CASGSSDRLNTEAFF	TGTGCTAGTGGTTCCTCAGACAGGTTAAACACTGAAGCTTTCTTT
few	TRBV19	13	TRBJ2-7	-	CASSTGVQYEQYF	TGTGCCAGTAGTACAGGGGTTCAGTACGAGCAGTACTTC
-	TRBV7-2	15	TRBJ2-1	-	CASSLASTGYNEQFF	TGTGCCAGCAGCTTAGCGAGTACAGGCTACAATGAGCAGTTCTTC
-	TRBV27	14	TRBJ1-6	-	CASSLPRLNSPLHF	TGTGCCAGCAGTTTACCGCGTTTGAATTCACCCCTCCACTTT
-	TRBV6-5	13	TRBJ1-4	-	CASYPTRGEKLFF	TGTGCCAGCTACCCAACCCGGGGAGAAAAACTGTTTTTT
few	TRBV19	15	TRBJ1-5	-	CASMMHGPGNQPQHF	TGTGCCAGTATGATGCACGGACCAGGGAATCAGCCCCAGCATTTT
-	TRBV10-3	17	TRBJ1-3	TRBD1	CAAQGTGGLTKGNTIYF	TGTGCCGCCCAGGGGACAGGGGGTCTCACGAAGGGAAACACCATATATTTT
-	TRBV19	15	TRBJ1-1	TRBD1	CASSTPGQVNTEAFF	TGTGCCAGTAGTACCCCAGGACAGGTGAACACTGAAGCTTTCTTT
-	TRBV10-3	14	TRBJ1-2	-	CAIRRGDLNYGYTF	TGTGCCATCCGCCGGGGGGACCTTAACTATGGCTACACCTTC
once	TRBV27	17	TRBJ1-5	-	CASSKTFGQDSNQPQHF	TGTGCCAGCAGTAAAACCTTCGGACAAGATAGCAATCAGCCCCAGCATTTT
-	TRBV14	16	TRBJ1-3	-	CASSPLPGGSGNTIYF	TGTGCCAGCAGCCCCCTACCCGGAGGATCTGGAAACACCATATATTTT
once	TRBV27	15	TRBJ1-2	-	CASSWTGTHNYGYTF	TGTGCCAGCAGTTGGACCGGGACACACAACTATGGCTACACCTTC
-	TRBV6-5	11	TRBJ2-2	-	CATQSPGELFF	TGTGCCACCCAGTCCCCCGGGGAGCTGTTTTTT
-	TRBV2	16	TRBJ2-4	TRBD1	CASSESQGVSQNIQYF	TGTGCCAGCAGTGAATCCCAGGGGGTATCGCAAAACATTCAGTACTTC
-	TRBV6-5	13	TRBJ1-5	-	CASSRGGDQPQHF	TGTGCCAGCAGCAGGGGAGGGGATCAGCCCCAGCATTTT
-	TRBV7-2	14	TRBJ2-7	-	CASSPRTVLDEQYF	TGTGCCAGCAGCCCAAGGACAGTTCTTGACGAGCAGTACTTC
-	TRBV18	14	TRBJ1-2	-	CASSPLGGYGGYTF	TGTGCCAGCTCACCACTGGGAGGATACGGGGGCTACACCTTC
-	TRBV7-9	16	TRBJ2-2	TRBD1	CASSLFRTGSGGELFF	TGTGCCAGCAGCCTGTTTAGGACAGGGAGCGGCGGGGAGCTGTTTTTT
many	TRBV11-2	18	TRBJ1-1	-	CASSQGIGAGLKNTEAFF	TGTGCCAGCAGCCAGGGGATTGGGGCAGGGCTTAAGAACACTGAAGCTTTCTTT
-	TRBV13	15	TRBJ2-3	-	CASSRGPGSTDTQYF	TGTGCCAGCAGCCGCGGGCCCGGGAGCACAGATACGCAGTATTTT
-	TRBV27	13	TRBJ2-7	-	CASSSGLPYEQYF	TGTGCCAGCAGTTCAGGTCTCCCCTACGAGCAGTACTTC
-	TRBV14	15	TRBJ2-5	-	CASSHYQGFSETQYF	TGTGCCAGCAGCCATTACCAGGGGTTTTCGGAGACCCAGTACTTC
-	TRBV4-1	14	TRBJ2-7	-	CASSQGPGNYEQYF	TGCGCCAGCAGCCAAGGGCCGGGGAACTACGAGCAGTACTTC
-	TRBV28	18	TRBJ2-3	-	CASSPILPTGGPTDTQYF	TGTGCCAGCAGTCCTATTCTCCCAACCGGGGGTCCCACAGATACGCAGTATTTT
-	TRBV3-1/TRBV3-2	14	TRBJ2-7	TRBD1	CASQFGTGNYEQYF	TGTGCCAGCCAATTCGGGACAGGGAATTACGAGCAGTACTTC
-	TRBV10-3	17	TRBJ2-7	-	CAISESTREPFLYEQYF	TGTGCCATCAGTGAGTCGACTCGCGAACCCTTCCTCTACGAGCAGTACTTC
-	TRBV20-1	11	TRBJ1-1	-	CSARLYSWAFF	TGCAGTGCTAGATTGTACAGTTGGGCTTTCTTT
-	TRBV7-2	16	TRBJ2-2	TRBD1	CASSLGRDRPAGELFF	TGTGCCAGCAGCTTAGGTCGGGACAGGCCCGCCGGGGAGCTGTTTTTT
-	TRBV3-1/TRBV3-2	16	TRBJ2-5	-	CASSHTLTGGRETQYF	TGTGCCAGCAGCCACACTCTCACAGGCGGCAGAGAGACCCAGTACTTC
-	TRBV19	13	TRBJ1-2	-	CASSMGGGDGYTF	TGTGCCAGTAGTATGGGGGGGGGCGATGGCTACACCTTC
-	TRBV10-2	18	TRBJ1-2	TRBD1	CASSETSNGQGLVMGYTF	TGCGCCAGCAGTGAGACGTCAAATGGACAGGGTTTGGTTATGGGCTACACCTTC
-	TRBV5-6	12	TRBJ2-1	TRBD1	CASSRDSNEQFF	TGTGCCAGCAGTCGGGACAGCAATGAGCAGTTCTTC
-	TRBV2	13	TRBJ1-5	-	CASSDRPTLAQHF	TGTGCCAGCAGTGACAGGCCCACCTTGGCCCAGCATTTT
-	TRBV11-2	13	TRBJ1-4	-	CASSLESGVELFF	TGTGCCAGCAGCTTAGAATCCGGGGTAGAACTGTTTTTT
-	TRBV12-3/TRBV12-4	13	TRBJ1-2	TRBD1	CASSSGTGGGYTF	TGTGCCAGCAGTTCTGGGACAGGCGGCGGCTACACCTTC
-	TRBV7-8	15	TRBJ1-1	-	CASSLGRGGGTEAFF	TGTGCCAGCAGCTTAGGAAGAGGGGGGGGCACTGAAGCTTTCTTT
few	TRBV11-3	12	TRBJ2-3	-	CASSSNSDTQYF	TGTGCCAGCAGCTCCAATTCAGATACGCAGTATTTT
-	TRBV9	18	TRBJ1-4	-	CASSVAGGMQTTNEKLFF	TGTGCCAGCAGCGTAGCTGGAGGGATGCAAACAACTAATGAAAAACTGTTTTTT
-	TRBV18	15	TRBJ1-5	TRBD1	CASSPSGTGNQPQHF	TGTGCCAGCTCACCGTCCGGGACAGGGAATCAGCCCCAGCATTTT
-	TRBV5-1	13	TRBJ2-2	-	CASSFGGTGELFF	TGCGCCAGCAGCTTTGGCGGGACCGGGGAGCTGTTTTTT